Presented here are 14 T cell receptor beta chains from one specimen sequenced in a study of shared clonotypes between healthy human individuals. The assay was immunoSEQ multiplex PCR, and TCRdb's table has in-frame clones only and misses some. This table holds 450,000 to 500,000 clones, around 73% found once. The sequencing input was PBMCs. The receptor set was obtained from a woman aged 40 to 50 in good health. Some clones in this sample may be carry-over from other donors' samples.

As to this clone: Different DNA sequences within this sample yield the same CDR3. The chain couples TRBV7-6 to TRBJ1-5; no definite D call. CDR1 and CDR2 (germline): SGHVS, FNYEAQ. This CDR3 comprises 13 residues. The V gene lost 2 bases and the J gene lost 3 bases, with 5 bases spanning the gap. The CDR3 coding sequence is TGTGCCAGCAGCTTATCCGACAATCAGCCCCAGCATTTT. The encoded protein is CASSLSDNQPQHF.

The chain combines TRBV9 with TRBJ2-1; a weak D match, TRBD2 (5 bases). V was trimmed by 0 bases and J by 5 bases, leaving 18 bases between them. Germline-derived CDR1 and CDR2 are SGDLS and YYNGEE. The CDR3 has 17 amino acids. The CDR3 DNA follows: TGTGCCAGCAGCGTAGGAGAAGGGAGTCGTTCCCACAATGAGCAGTTCTTC. This sequence encodes CASSVGEGSRSHNEQFF. Full variable domain (missing parts from reference TRBV9 and TRBJ2-1): DSGVTQTPKHLITATGQRVTLRCSPRSGDLSVYWYQQSLDQGLQFLIQYYNGEERAKGNILERFSAQQFPDLHSELNLSSLELGDSALYFCASSVGEGSRSHNEQFFGPGTRLTVL.

The CDR3 region has the DNA TGCGCCAGCAGCTTACAAGGACGATCGCTATTGGACGAGCAGTACTTC. Amino acids: CASSLQGRSLLDEQYF. The chain links TRBV5-1 to TRBJ2-7; D is undetermined. The ends were cut back, 2 bases at V and 5 bases at J, with 20 bases in the middle. The CDR3 has 16 residues. Germline-derived CDR1 and CDR2 are SGHRS and YFSETQ.

This chain joins TRBV10-3 and TRBJ2-7, with D possibly TRBD2 on 6 matching bases. The V and J ends lost 6 bases and 5 bases respectively, with 14 bases between them. This CDR3 region has 13 residues. Per germline, CDR1 ENHRY and CDR2 SYGVKD. The CDR3 here is CAISGGEGNEQYF. In DNA form, the CDR3 reads TGTGCCATCAGCGGGGGAGAAGGGAACGAGCAGTACTTC.

The chain links TRBV2 to TRBJ2-1; D is uncertain. The CDR3 is made up of 12 amino acids. Germline values: CDR1 SNHLY, CDR2 FYNNEI. The ends were cut back, 3 bases at V and 11 bases at J, with 11 bases in the middle. CDR3 sequence: CASSEDRAKQFF. The CDR3 coding sequence is TGTGCCAGCAGTGAGGATAGGGCTAAGCAGTTCTTC.

The chain employs TRBV7-8 and TRBJ1-2, with D unresolved. Trimming stripped 5 bases from V and 2 bases from J, with 12 bases between. The CDR3 has 14 amino acids. Germline V CDR1 and CDR2: SGHVS, FQNEAQ. The CDR3 DNA follows: TGTGCCAGCAGCCACGTCTACCGCAACTATGGCTACACCTTC. The encoded protein is CASSHVYRNYGYTF. Supplemented by reference TRBV7-8 and TRBJ1-2, the full variable domain reads GAGVSQSPRYKVAKRGQDVALRCDPISGHVSLFWYQQALGQGPEFLTYFQNEAQLDKSGLPSDRFFAERPEGSVSTLKIQRTQQEDSAVYLCASSHVYRNYGYTFGSGTRLTVV.

V is TRBV6-5 and J is TRBJ1-3, with D perhaps TRBD1 (6 bases). Trimming took 5 bases from V and 2 from J, leaving 7 bases between them. The germline V gene encodes CDR1 MNHEY and CDR2 SVGAGI. The CDR3 is 13 residues long. The CDR3 region is CASSRGPGNTIYF. As DNA, the CDR3 is TGTGCCAGCAGTCGGGGGCCTGGAAACACCATATATTTT.

This sequence joins TRBV7-9 and TRBJ2-1; D gene ambiguous. The CDR3 has 16 amino acids. Germline V CDR1 and CDR2: SEHNR, FQNEAQ (reference sequence). V gave up 1 base and J gave up 6 bases, with 16 bases separating them. Written as DNA, the CDR3 is TGTGCCAGCAGCTTAGTTCGAGCGTTGGGCCGCAATGAGCAGTTCTTC. Amino acid sequence: CASSLVRALGRNEQFF. The variable domain in full, completed from reference TRBV7-9 and TRBJ2-1, reads DTGVSQNPRHKITKRGQNVTFRCDPISEHNRLYWYRQTLGQGPEFLTYFQNEAQLEKSRLLSDRFSAERPKGSFSTLEIQRTEQGDSAMYLCASSLVRALGRNEQFFGPGTRLTVL.

The genes are TRBV4-2 and TRBJ2-1, with 15 bases aligning to TRBD2. Germline V gene lookup returns CDR1 LGHNA and CDR2 YNFKEQ. With V trimmed by 1 base and J by 6 bases, 7 bases remained unmatched. CDR3 length: 18 residues. This chain's CDR3 is CASSQAGLAGGEGNEQFF. The CDR3 nucleotides are TGTGCCAGCAGCCAAGCCGGACTAGCGGGAGGGGAAGGCAATGAGCAGTTCTTC.

The chain couples TRBV9 to TRBJ2-2; 7 bases agree with TRBD2. In germline, CDR1 is SGDLS, CDR2 YYNGEE. This CDR3 is 16 amino acids long. The ends lost 0 bases at V and 6 bases at J; junction bases unmatched: 8. This CDR3 reads CASSVGGRAEAGELFF. The CDR3 coding sequence is TGTGCCAGCAGCGTAGGTGGGAGGGCCGAGGCCGGGGAGCTGTTTTTT. The full variable domain, with the rest looked up from reference TRBV9 and TRBJ2-2, is DSGVTQTPKHLITATGQRVTLRCSPRSGDLSVYWYQQSLDQGLQFLIQYYNGEERAKGNILERFSAQQFPDLHSELNLSSLELGDSALYFCASSVGGRAEAGELFFGEGSRLTVL.

This rearrangement joins TRBV19 to TRBJ2-2, with a weak D call TRBD1 (6 bases). In germline, CDR1 is LNHDA, CDR2 SQIVND (reference sequence). This CDR3 is built from 14 residues. Trimming shortened V by 7 bases and J by 4 bases, and 13 bases separated the two germline ends. CDR3: CASTAAGVTGELFF. Here the CDR3 DNA reads TGTGCCAGTACGGCGGCAGGGGTCACCGGGGAGCTGTTTTTT.

Worth noting for this clone: The same CDR3 also results from other DNA sequences found in this sample. The chain combines TRBV19 with TRBJ2-3; D is uncertain. Trimming cost V 1 base and J 4 bases, with 0 bases left between them. This CDR3 contains 11 residues. Germline lookup yields CDR1 LNHDA and CDR2 SQIVND (reference sequence). The CDR3 sequence is CASSIADTQYF. DNA of the CDR3: TGTGCCAGTAGTATAGCAGATACGCAGTATTTT.

CDR3 in DNA: TGTGCCAGTAGTAGAGACCCGCGCACAGATACGCAGTATTTT. Protein sequence: CASSRDPRTDTQYF. V is TRBV19 and J is TRBJ2-3; the D is unclear. The V end was cut by 4 bases, the J end by 1 base, with 9 bases between. The V gene's germline CDR1 is LNHDA and CDR2 SQIVND (reference sequence). This CDR3 has 14 amino acids.

This clone was seen ten or more times. The DNA of the CDR3 is TGTGCCAGCAGCTTGACAGGGGGCTTGGGCACTGAAGCTTTCTTT. It specifies CASSLTGGLGTEAFF. This chain joins TRBV5-4 and TRBJ1-1; 9 bases match TRBD1. This CDR3 comprises 15 residues. Germline V lookup: CDR1 SGHNT, CDR2 YYREEE (reference sequence). Unmatched junction bases numbered 5, after V lost 1 base and J lost 4 bases.